The 7 T cell receptor beta chains reported below all come from one sample, sequenced in a study of regulatory T cells in long-lasting Graves disease. Building of the TCR beta libraries involved iRepertoire HTBI primers and Arm-PCR of CDR3 regions. Each CDR3 protein is one row after TCRdb ran MiXCR on the multiplex PCR reads. This sample has 430,000 or so distinct CDR3 sequences, with 20% to 25% found just once. Time point meaning: persistent/refractory GD, antithyroid drugs over 5 years with positive TRAb. Scientists built the TCR library using RNA that was extracted from PBMCs. The sequencing used peripheral blood mononuclear cells (PBMCs), collected when the disease was refractory, from a patient treated with antithyroid drugs. The receptors were sampled from a female donor with Graves disease.

This clonotype was counted only a few times. The chain is built from TRBV28 and TRBJ2-7; tentative D call: TRBD1 (6 bases). The V end was cut by 2 bases, the J end by 2 bases, with 22 bases between. The germline CDR1 and CDR2 sequences are MDHEN and SYDVKM. The CDR3 has 18 amino acids. CDR3 bases: TGTGCCAGCAGTTTAACTCTCGCCGGGACACCAAATACCTACGAGCAGTACTTC. Translating it yields CASSLTLAGTPNTYEQYF. Variable domain in full (rest from reference TRBV28 and TRBJ2-7): DVKVTQSSRYLVKRTGEKVFLECVQDMDHENMFWYRQDPGLGLRLIYFSYDVKMKEKGDIPEGYSVSREKKERFSLILESASTNQTSMYLCASSLTLAGTPNTYEQYFGPGTRLTVT.

Remarks on this clonotype: Given a much more abundant clone one base away, this may be a read error. The genes are TRBV6-5 and TRBJ2-2; D gene unclear. The CDR3 consists of 17 residues. Trimming left V 4 bases short and J 0 bases short, with 15 bases between. Looked up from germline, CDR1 is MNHEY and CDR2 is SVGAGI. The CDR3 spells CASSSYAGLTNTGELFF. DNA of the CDR3: TGTGCCAGCAGTTCCTACGCCGGGCTCACGAACACCGGGGAGCTGTTTTTT.

This clonotype has a single count. V and J are TRBV27 and TRBJ1-1; tentatively, D is TRBD1 (5 bases). The CDR3 spans 15 residues. Germline CDR1 reads MNHEY; CDR2 reads SMNVEV (reference sequence). The germline V and J ends were trimmed by 2 bases and 1 base, with 11 bases remaining between them. CDR3 region: CASSLPSGGNTEAFF. The CDR3 nucleotides read TGTGCCAGCAGTTTACCTTCCGGGGGGAACACTGAAGCTTTCTTT.

This clonotype was counted at least ten times. CDR3 protein: CSARGPDMPQHF. As DNA, the CDR3 is TGCAGTGCTAGAGGCCCAGACATGCCCCAGCATTTT. The chain combines TRBV20-1 with TRBJ1-5, with D uncertain. Trimming cost V 1 base and J 9 bases, with 10 bases left between them. Germline CDR1 is DFQATT and CDR2 is SNEGSKA (reference sequence). CDR3 length: 12 amino acids.

Turning to this clonotype: Given a much more abundant clone one base away, this may be a read error. V and J are TRBV28 and TRBJ2-7, with 8 bases fitting TRBD2. V shed 5 bases and J 0 bases; nucleotides not matched to a gene: 6. CDR1 and CDR2 from the germline V gene are MDHEN and SYDVKM. The CDR3 consists of 15 residues. CDR3 loop: CASSPSSGSSYEQYF. CDR3 nucleotides: TGTGCCAGCAGTCCTTCCAGCGGGAGCTCCTACGAGCAGTACTTC.

A few counts support this clonotype. The junction and the germline gene differ at one end; a read error may be behind it. The chain combines TRBV3-1 with TRBJ1-6; possible D gene TRBD1, 5 bases. The V gene's germline CDR1 is LGHDT and CDR2 YNNKEL (reference sequence). The CDR3 has 15 residues. The CDR3 bases are TGTGCCAGCACCCAAGGGACGGAGCTGAATTCACCCCTCCACTTT. Translated, it gives CASTQGTELNSPLHF.

This chain joins TRBV5-6 and TRBJ2-5, with 9 positions matching TRBD2. V was pared by 2 bases and J by 5 bases, with 7 bases of the junction left unmatched. The germline CDR1 and CDR2 sequences are SGHDT and YYEEEE. The CDR3 consists of 15 residues. The CDR3 nucleotides read TGTGCCAGCAGCTTATGGACTAGCGTCGGTGAGACCCAGTACTTC. Translating it yields CASSLWTSVGETQYF.